The clone carrying this TCR beta chain has a count of ten or more. Its antigen is currently unknown. Synthesis of cDNA was carried out by template-switch 5'RACE. The reaction used 10-nucleotide random UMIs. One entry per CDR3 protein, called by TCRdb with MiXCR from the 5' RACE reads. Of 25,000 to 35,000 distinct CDR3 sequences listed, around 15% are singletons. This CDR3 is built from 15 residues. Germline-derived CDR1 and CDR2 are LNHNV and YYDKDF (reference sequence). Trimming removed 1 base at V and 7 bases at J, with 14 bases between. This sample was included in a study of neurological immune-mediated disorders. Study results and limitations: Whereas HTLV-1-associated myelopathy showed the most TCR clonal expansion, multiple sclerosis showed the least, with levels below those of healthy controls.

Where libraries were unsorted, they were derived from 2 million PBMCs stored at -80 degrees C. Sequencing was performed on PBMCs. The chain couples TRBV15 to TRBJ1-5; no clear D. This receptor was obtained from a man between 70 and 80 years old in good health. CDR3 nucleotides: TGTGCCACCAGCAGAGGTACTCGTGGCGGACAGCCCCAGCATTTT. Translation gives CATSRGTRGGQPQHF.